The clone carrying this T cell receptor (beta chain) has a single count. Generated by immunoSEQ multiplex PCR, the TCRdb table keeps only in-frame clones and is missing some. The sample lists over 200,000 clones, 70% to 90% occurring once. The data stem from a study of blood T cell repertoires in COVID-19. At the level of the study: Sites across the United States, Italy and Spain contributed samples from acute and convalescent COVID-19.

The CDR3 extends over 15 amino acids. The germline V gene encodes CDR1 MNHEY and CDR2 SVGAGI. The J segment lost 0 bases and the V segment lost 5 bases, leaving 5 bases of the junction unmatched. The sample consisted of PBMCs or T cells enriched from blood (not recorded which). This receptor was taken from a woman aged 40 to 50 with acute COVID-19. This chain joins TRBV6-5 and TRBJ2-7; 9 bases align to TRBD1. CDR3 sequence: CASSRSGQGSYEQYV. CDR3 sequence (DNA): TGTGCCAGCAGTCGTTCGGGACAGGGCTCCTACGAGCAGTACGTC.